This T cell receptor (beta chain) was retrieved from a study of T cell responses to AZD1222 COVID-19 vaccine. Findings of the study overall: At 160-218 and 743-854, vaccine-associated CD4 TCRs were dominant, and they spanned spike. In all cases, repertoires were sampled only after the peak T cell response. Clonal diversity was possibly underestimated, and the donors were mostly white British, with more females.

Method: immunoSEQ multiplex PCR; TCRdb's copy keeps in-frame clones and lacks some. The table has 150,000 to 180,000 clones, around 87% seen once; the top ten hold about a tenth. Combined were second doses at about 4 or about 12 weeks. A word on this clone: Its target is not known.

V gave up 6 bases and J gave up 6 bases, with 10 bases separating them. The CDR3 is made up of 12 amino acids. Germline CDR1 and CDR2: SNHLY and FYNNEI. V and J are TRBV2 and TRBJ2-3; D is uncertain. The receptor's source is an adult who received the AZD1222 COVID-19 vaccine. The material sequenced was peripheral blood, taken 28 days after the second AZD1222 dose. CDR3 nucleotide sequence: TGTGCCAGCAGCGTCGGTGGGGATACGCAGTATTTT. This translates into CASSVGGDTQYF. Full variable domain (rest looked up from reference TRBV2 and TRBJ2-3): EPEVTQTPSHQVTQMGQEVILRCVPISNHLYFYWYRQILGQKVEFLVSFYNNEISEKSEIFDDQFSVERPDGSNFTLKIRSTKLEDSAMYFCASSVGGDTQYFGPGTRLTVL.